A selection of T cell receptor beta chains follows, all from one sample in a study of vaccination effects on CD4 cells after COVID-19. No antigen has been identified for these receptors. Repertoires were generated with immunoSEQ multiplex PCR, while TCRdb's copy carries only in-frame clones and drops some. The table has over 14,000 clones, approximately 68% seen once. Material: CD4+ T cells from PBMCs cultured with SARS-CoV-2 spike peptides, obtained after COVID-19 vaccination. The receptors were gathered from a human donor who received a COVID-19 vaccine. CDR3s include the opening cysteine and the closing phenylalanine or tryptophan. The order of the fields is J gene, CDR3 length, V gene, D gene, clone size, CDR3 protein, CDR3 DNA. The D gene is left open where the match is weak. Not every row has a clone size; where given, it reads once, few, many or a size class.

j_call: TRBJ1-2
cdr3_length: 12
v_call: TRBV30
d_call: NA
clone_size: NA
cdr3_aa: CASAGAGASCTF
cdr3_nt: TGTGCCTCGGCAGGGGCAGGAGCTTCGTGCACCTTC

j_call: TRBJ2-2
cdr3_length: 12
v_call: TRBV7-9
d_call: NA
clone_size: NA
cdr3_aa: CASSFGTGELFF
cdr3_nt: TGTGCCAGCAGCTTCGGAACCGGGGAGCTGTTTTTT

j_call: TRBJ1-1
cdr3_length: 16
v_call: TRBV10-1
d_call: NA
clone_size: once
cdr3_aa: CASRGAPRRRNTEAFF
cdr3_nt: TGCGCCAGCAGGGGAGCTCCCAGACGTCGGAACACTGAAGCTTTCTTT

j_call: TRBJ2-2
cdr3_length: 15
v_call: TRBV5-1
d_call: TRBD2
clone_size: once
cdr3_aa: CASSPGGSNTGELFF
cdr3_nt: TGCGCCAGCAGCCCGGGGGGATCGAACACCGGGGAGCTGTTTTTT

j_call: TRBJ1-2
cdr3_length: 11
v_call: TRBV19
d_call: NA
clone_size: NA
cdr3_aa: CASRVNYGYTF
cdr3_nt: TGTGCCAGTAGGGTGAACTATGGCTACACCTTC

j_call: TRBJ2-7
cdr3_length: 10
v_call: TRBV10-3
d_call: NA
clone_size: NA
cdr3_aa: CAISVREQYF
cdr3_nt: TGTGCCATCTCGGTTAGGGAGCAGTACTTC

j_call: TRBJ1-5
cdr3_length: 14
v_call: TRBV18
d_call: NA
clone_size: few
cdr3_aa: CASSPGTGGRPQHF
cdr3_nt: TGTGCCAGCTCACCGGGGACCGGGGGGAGGCCCCAGCATTTT

j_call: TRBJ1-1
cdr3_length: 16
v_call: TRBV21-1
d_call: NA
clone_size: NA
cdr3_aa: CASSKAAGTENTEAFF
cdr3_nt: TGTGCCAGCAGCAAAGCCGCCGGGACAGAGAACACTGAAGCTTTCTTT

j_call: TRBJ1-1
cdr3_length: 15
v_call: TRBV30
d_call: NA
clone_size: NA
cdr3_aa: CAWITPGHQNTEAFF
cdr3_nt: TGTGCCTGGATAACACCGGGACACCAGAACACTGAAGCTTTCTTT

j_call: TRBJ1-4
cdr3_length: 13
v_call: TRBV6-4
d_call: TRBD1
clone_size: NA
cdr3_aa: CASRGDRNEKLFF
cdr3_nt: TGTGCCAGCAGAGGGGACAGGAATGAAAAACTGTTTTTT

j_call: TRBJ2-7
cdr3_length: 16
v_call: TRBV18
d_call: TRBD2
clone_size: NA
cdr3_aa: CASSPRGGSPAYEQYF
cdr3_nt: TGTGCCAGCTCACCACGGGGGGGATCCCCAGCCTACGAGCAGTACTTC

j_call: TRBJ2-7
cdr3_length: 13
v_call: TRBV14
d_call: TRBD2
clone_size: NA
cdr3_aa: CASSPAGGYEQYF
cdr3_nt: TGTGCCAGCAGCCCAGCGGGAGGGTACGAGCAGTACTTC

j_call: TRBJ2-6
cdr3_length: 15
v_call: TRBV18
d_call: NA
clone_size: NA
cdr3_aa: CASSPLGAGANVLTF
cdr3_nt: TGTGCCAGCTCACCCCTCGGGGCCGGGGCCAACGTCCTGACTTTC

j_call: TRBJ1-4
cdr3_length: 17
v_call: TRBV27
d_call: TRBD1
clone_size: NA
cdr3_aa: CASSSMLRGATNEKLFF
cdr3_nt: TGTGCCAGCAGTTCGATGCTCAGGGGGGCAACTAATGAAAAACTGTTTTTT

j_call: TRBJ1-3
cdr3_length: 16
v_call: TRBV5-6
d_call: NA
clone_size: NA
cdr3_aa: CASSSPGLHSGNTIYF
cdr3_nt: TGTGCCAGCAGCTCACCGGGTCTTCACTCTGGAAACACCATATATTTT

j_call: TRBJ1-1
cdr3_length: 23
v_call: TRBV12-2
d_call: NA
clone_size: NA
cdr3_aa: CASRLEVVDDSLAETAAINEAFF
cdr3_nt: TGTGCAAGTCGCTTAGAGGTCGTAGACGACAGCCTCGCGGAGACAGCCGCCATTAATGAAGCTTTCTTT

j_call: TRBJ2-7
cdr3_length: 17
v_call: TRBV7-6
d_call: TRBD2
clone_size: NA
cdr3_aa: CASSPGLAGGRPYEQYF
cdr3_nt: TGTGCCAGCAGCCCGGGACTAGCGGGAGGCCGACCCTACGAGCAGTACTTC

j_call: TRBJ1-1
cdr3_length: 14
v_call: TRBV5-4
d_call: NA
clone_size: NA
cdr3_aa: CASSKITGNTEAFF
cdr3_nt: TGTGCCAGCAGCAAGATCACAGGGAACACTGAAGCTTTCTTT

j_call: TRBJ2-5
cdr3_length: 16
v_call: TRBV5-1
d_call: TRBD1
clone_size: once
cdr3_aa: CASRVGQGDPQETQYF
cdr3_nt: TGCGCCAGCAGAGTTGGACAGGGGGACCCCCAAGAGACCCAGTACTTC

j_call: TRBJ1-5
cdr3_length: 17
v_call: TRBV5-8
d_call: NA
clone_size: NA
cdr3_aa: CASSSTTGTRSNQPQHF
cdr3_nt: TGTGCCAGCAGCTCAACCACCGGGACACGGAGCAATCAGCCCCAGCATTTT

j_call: TRBJ1-1
cdr3_length: 14
v_call: TRBV2
d_call: TRBD1
clone_size: NA
cdr3_aa: CASGIDRGGTEAFF
cdr3_nt: TGTGCCAGCGGCATAGACAGGGGTGGGACTGAAGCTTTCTTT

j_call: TRBJ1-2
cdr3_length: 15
v_call: TRBV6-1
d_call: NA
clone_size: NA
cdr3_aa: CASSEDPRDYYGYTF
cdr3_nt: TGTGCCAGCAGTGAAGATCCCAGGGATTACTATGGCTACACCTTC

j_call: TRBJ1-1
cdr3_length: 13
v_call: TRBV7-2
d_call: TRBD1
clone_size: NA
cdr3_aa: CASSRGQGAEAFF
cdr3_nt: TGTGCCAGCAGCCGGGGACAGGGGGCTGAAGCTTTCTTT

j_call: TRBJ2-3
cdr3_length: 17
v_call: TRBV7-3
d_call: TRBD2
clone_size: few
cdr3_aa: CASSPRTSGVRTDTQYF
cdr3_nt: TGTGCCAGCAGCCCCAGGACTAGCGGGGTTCGCACAGATACGCAGTATTTT

j_call: TRBJ2-5
cdr3_length: 16
v_call: TRBV12-5
d_call: NA
clone_size: NA
cdr3_aa: CASGLSKSGSQETQYF
cdr3_nt: TGTGCTAGTGGTTTGTCTAAGAGTGGGTCCCAAGAGACCCAGTACTTC

j_call: TRBJ1-2
cdr3_length: 11
v_call: TRBV30
d_call: TRBD1
clone_size: few
cdr3_aa: CAWSRQGGYTF
cdr3_nt: TGTGCCTGGAGCAGACAGGGCGGCTACACCTTC

j_call: TRBJ2-1
cdr3_length: 13
v_call: TRBV5-1
d_call: TRBD2
clone_size: few
cdr3_aa: CASRREGNNEQFF
cdr3_nt: TGCGCCAGCCGGCGGGAGGGAAACAATGAGCAGTTCTTC

j_call: TRBJ2-3
cdr3_length: 15
v_call: TRBV20-1
d_call: NA
clone_size: NA
cdr3_aa: CSASRDRRRTDTQYF
cdr3_nt: TGCAGTGCTAGTCGGGACCGGCGGAGAACAGATACGCAGTATTTT

j_call: TRBJ1-1
cdr3_length: 15
v_call: TRBV7-8
d_call: NA
clone_size: medium-sized
cdr3_aa: CASNGVGRGNTEAFF
cdr3_nt: TGTGCCAGCAACGGAGTGGGGAGGGGGAACACTGAAGCTTTCTTT

j_call: TRBJ2-1
cdr3_length: 14
v_call: TRBV19
d_call: TRBD2
clone_size: NA
cdr3_aa: CASTTSGSFNEQFF
cdr3_nt: TGTGCCAGTACCACTAGCGGGAGTTTCAATGAGCAGTTCTTC

j_call: TRBJ2-2
cdr3_length: 13
v_call: TRBV7-3
d_call: NA
clone_size: few
cdr3_aa: CASSFEKGGELFF
cdr3_nt: TGTGCCAGCAGCTTCGAGAAGGGCGGGGAGCTGTTTTTT

j_call: TRBJ2-3
cdr3_length: 16
v_call: TRBV6-5
d_call: NA
clone_size: NA
cdr3_aa: CASSYSTGTPTDTQYF
cdr3_nt: TGTGCCAGCAGTTATTCAACCGGGACTCCTACAGATACGCAGTATTTT

j_call: TRBJ1-6
cdr3_length: 11
v_call: TRBV20-1
d_call: NA
clone_size: NA
cdr3_aa: CSAGGNSPLHF
cdr3_nt: TGCAGTGCTGGGGGGAATTCACCCCTCCACTTT

j_call: TRBJ2-2
cdr3_length: 15
v_call: TRBV27
d_call: TRBD1
clone_size: NA
cdr3_aa: CASSLSGQAHGELFF
cdr3_nt: TGTGCCAGCAGTTTATCGGGACAGGCGCACGGGGAGCTGTTTTTT

j_call: TRBJ1-5
cdr3_length: 11
v_call: TRBV6-5
d_call: TRBD1
clone_size: NA
cdr3_aa: CASGDRGRLHF
cdr3_nt: TGTGCCAGCGGCGACAGGGGGCGGCTGCATTTT

j_call: TRBJ1-2
cdr3_length: 14
v_call: TRBV3-1/TRBV3-2
d_call: TRBD1
clone_size: NA
cdr3_aa: CASSLGQGADGYTF
cdr3_nt: TGTGCCAGCAGCCTAGGACAGGGGGCAGATGGCTACACCTTC

j_call: TRBJ1-5
cdr3_length: 13
v_call: TRBV6-1
d_call: NA
clone_size: NA
cdr3_aa: CASSEVGNQPQHF
cdr3_nt: TGTGCCAGCAGTGAAGTGGGGAATCAGCCCCAGCATTTT

j_call: TRBJ2-3
cdr3_length: 14
v_call: TRBV7-3
d_call: TRBD2
clone_size: NA
cdr3_aa: CASGGGSRTDTQYF
cdr3_nt: TGTGCCAGCGGCGGGGGGTCCCGCACAGATACGCAGTATTTT

j_call: TRBJ2-1
cdr3_length: 15
v_call: TRBV25-1
d_call: NA
clone_size: few
cdr3_aa: CASTPNGGRYNEQFF
cdr3_nt: TGTGCCAGCACCCCGAACGGAGGGAGGTACAATGAGCAGTTCTTC

j_call: TRBJ2-7
cdr3_length: 17
v_call: TRBV5-1
d_call: TRBD2
clone_size: NA
cdr3_aa: CASSLLAGASGGAEQYF
cdr3_nt: TGCGCCAGCAGCTTGCTAGCGGGAGCGTCCGGGGGAGCCGAGCAGTACTTC

j_call: TRBJ2-5
cdr3_length: 16
v_call: TRBV18
d_call: TRBD2
clone_size: NA
cdr3_aa: CASSLSSSGSRETQYF
cdr3_nt: TGTGCCAGCTCACTTTCCTCTAGCGGGAGTAGAGAGACCCAGTACTTC

j_call: TRBJ1-2
cdr3_length: 14
v_call: TRBV7-9
d_call: NA
clone_size: NA
cdr3_aa: CASSQSGKADGYTF
cdr3_nt: TGTGCCAGCAGCCAATCGGGGAAAGCTGATGGCTACACCTTC